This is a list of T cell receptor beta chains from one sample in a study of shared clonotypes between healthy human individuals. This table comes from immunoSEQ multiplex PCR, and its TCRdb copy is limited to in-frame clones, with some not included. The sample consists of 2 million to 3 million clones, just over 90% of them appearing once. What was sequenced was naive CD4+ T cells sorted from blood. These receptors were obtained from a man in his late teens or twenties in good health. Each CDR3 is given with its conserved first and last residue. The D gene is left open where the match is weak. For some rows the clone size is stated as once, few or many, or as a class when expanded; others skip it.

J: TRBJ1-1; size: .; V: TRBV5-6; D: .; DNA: TGTGCCAGCAGCCGAACAACCGGGACACTAGACACTGAAGCTTTCTTT; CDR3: CASSRTTGTLDTEAFF
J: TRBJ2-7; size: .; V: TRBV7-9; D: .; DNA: TGTGCCAGCACCCAAGAGCCCTACGAGCAGTACTTC; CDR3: CASTQEPYEQYF
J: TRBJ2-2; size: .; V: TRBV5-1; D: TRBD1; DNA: TGCGCCAGCAGATCCGGGACAGGGAACACCGGGGAGCTGTTTTTT; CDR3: CASRSGTGNTGELFF
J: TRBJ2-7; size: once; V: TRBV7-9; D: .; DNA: TGTGCCAGCAGCCCCCGGACGGGATCCTACGAGCAGTACTTC; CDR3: CASSPRTGSYEQYF
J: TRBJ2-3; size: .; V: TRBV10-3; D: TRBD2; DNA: TGTGCCATCAGTGAGCGACAAACTAGCGGGGCCACAGATACGCAGTATTTT; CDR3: CAISERQTSGATDTQYF
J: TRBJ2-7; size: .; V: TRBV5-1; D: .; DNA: TGCGCCAGCAGCTTCCGGGACACCTACGAGCAGTACTTC; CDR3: CASSFRDTYEQYF
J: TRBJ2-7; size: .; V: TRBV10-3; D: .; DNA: TGTGCCGCCCAGGGAGACGGCTCCTACGAGCAGTACTTC; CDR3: CAAQGDGSYEQYF
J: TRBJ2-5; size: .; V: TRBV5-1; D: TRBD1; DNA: TGCGCCAGCAGCGGTGGGACAGGGGGGTTCCAAGAGACCCAGTACTTC; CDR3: CASSGGTGGFQETQYF
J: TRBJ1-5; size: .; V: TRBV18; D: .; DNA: TGTGCCAGCTCACCAGAGACAGGACGCAATCAGCCCCAGCATTTT; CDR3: CASSPETGRNQPQHF
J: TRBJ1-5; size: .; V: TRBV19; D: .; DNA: TGTGCCAGTACCATGGGGGGGAATCAGCCCCAGCATTTT; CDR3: CASTMGGNQPQHF
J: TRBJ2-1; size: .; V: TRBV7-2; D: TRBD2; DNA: TGTGCCAGCAGCTTCTCTCCAGCGGGAGTATCCTACAATGAGCAGTTCTTC; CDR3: CASSFSPAGVSYNEQFF
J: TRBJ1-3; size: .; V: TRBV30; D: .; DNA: TGTGCCTGGGCGGTGGGAAAAGGAAACACCATATATTTT; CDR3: CAWAVGKGNTIYF
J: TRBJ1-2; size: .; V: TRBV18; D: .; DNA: TGTGCCAGCTCACGATATAATGGGGGCTACACCTTC; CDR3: CASSRYNGGYTF
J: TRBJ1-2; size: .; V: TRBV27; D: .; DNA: TGTGCCAGCAGTCCCACCGATTTGCCAGCAGCCTATGGCTACACCTTC; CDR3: CASSPTDLPAAYGYTF
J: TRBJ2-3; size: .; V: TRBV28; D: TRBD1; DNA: TGTGCCAGCACCCCCTTCCCCGGGACAGGTTACACAGATACGCAGTATTTT; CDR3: CASTPFPGTGYTDTQYF
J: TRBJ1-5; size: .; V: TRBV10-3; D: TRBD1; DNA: TGTGCCACCGGGACAGGGAATCAGCCCCAGCATTTT; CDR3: CATGTGNQPQHF
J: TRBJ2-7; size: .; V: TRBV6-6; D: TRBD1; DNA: TGTGCCAGCAGTACGCCGGACAGGGTCTACGAGCAGTACTTC; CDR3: CASSTPDRVYEQYF
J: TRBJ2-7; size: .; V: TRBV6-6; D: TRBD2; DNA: TGTGCCAGCAGTTATGGGACTAGCGGTACCTACGAGCAGTACTTC; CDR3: CASSYGTSGTYEQYF
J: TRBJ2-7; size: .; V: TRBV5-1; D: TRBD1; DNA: TGCGCCAGCAGCTTGAATACGGGACAGGGGTTGAACGAGCAGTACTTC; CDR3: CASSLNTGQGLNEQYF
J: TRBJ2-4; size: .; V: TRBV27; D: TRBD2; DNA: TGTGCCAGCAGGCTGATAGGACTAGCCAACATTCAGTACTTC; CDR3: CASRLIGLANIQYF
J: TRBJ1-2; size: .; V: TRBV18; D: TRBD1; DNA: TGTGCCAGCTCACCGTCCACAGGGGAAAACTATGGCTACACCTTC; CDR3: CASSPSTGENYGYTF
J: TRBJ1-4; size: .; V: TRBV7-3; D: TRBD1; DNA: TGTGCCAGCAGCTTAACCCCCGGACAGGGCCTTAATGAAAAACTGTTTTTT; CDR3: CASSLTPGQGLNEKLFF
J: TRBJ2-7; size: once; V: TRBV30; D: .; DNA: TGTGCCTGGAAGTCTAGCCGGTCCTACGAGCAGTACTTC; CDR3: CAWKSSRSYEQYF
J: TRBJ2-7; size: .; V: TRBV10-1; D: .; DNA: TGCATGCGAGGGGGAGCAGTCTACGAGCAGTACTTC; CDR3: CMRGGAVYEQYF
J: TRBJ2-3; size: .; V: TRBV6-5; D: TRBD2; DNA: TGTGCCAGCAGTGCACCTGGACTAGCTCCAGATACGCAGTATTTT; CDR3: CASSAPGLAPDTQYF
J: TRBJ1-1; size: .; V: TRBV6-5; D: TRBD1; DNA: TGTGCCAGCAGTTACTCGGGACAGGGAACTGAAGCTTTCTTT; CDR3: CASSYSGQGTEAFF
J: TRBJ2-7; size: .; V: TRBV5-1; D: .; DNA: TGCGCCAGCAGCCCCAACTTGGACTACGAGCAGTACTTC; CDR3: CASSPNLDYEQYF
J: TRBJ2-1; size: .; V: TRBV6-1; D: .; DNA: TGTGCCAGCAGTGAAAGCTGGGACTCCAAGCAGTTCTTC; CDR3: CASSESWDSKQFF
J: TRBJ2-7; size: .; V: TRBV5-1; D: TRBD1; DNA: TGCACCAGCAGGGGGACAGGGGGCCCCTACGAGCAGTACTTC; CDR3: CTSRGTGGPYEQYF
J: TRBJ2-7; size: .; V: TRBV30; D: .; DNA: TGTGCCTGGAGTGGGCAGGGGGGAGCCTACGAGCAGTACTTC; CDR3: CAWSGQGGAYEQYF
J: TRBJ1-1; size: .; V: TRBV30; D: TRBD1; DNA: TGTGCCTGGACCGTACAGGGGTTGAACACTGAAGCTTTCTTT; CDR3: CAWTVQGLNTEAFF
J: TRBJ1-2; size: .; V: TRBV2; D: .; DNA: TGTGCCAGCAGTGAAACGCAGGGGAAGTATGGCTACACCTTC; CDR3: CASSETQGKYGYTF